Sequencing of this T cell receptor beta chain was carried out in a study of T cell responses to AZD1222 COVID-19 vaccine. Study-wide results and caveats: Unmutated variant regions are reportedly targeted by nearly half of spike-specific TCRs. Clonal diversity may have been underestimated, and the donors were mostly white British, with more females than males.

This CDR3 spans 15 amino acids. Trimming removed 2 bases from V and 4 bases from J, with 14 bases in between. Germline V CDR1 and CDR2: SGHVS, FQNEAQ. Assay: immunoSEQ multiplex PCR; the TCRdb copy retains only in-frame clones and omits some. The table shows 200,000 or so clones, with 80% to 95% occurring only once. Turning to this clone: Its target is not known.

Second-dose intervals near 4 or 12 weeks were combined. The J gene is TRBJ1-2, the V gene TRBV7-8; a weak D match, TRBD1 (5 bases). Source: peripheral blood, taken 28 days after the second AZD1222 dose. This clonotype was sampled from an adult who received the AZD1222 COVID-19 vaccine. Here the CDR3 reads CASSLISGGIYGYTF. DNA for the CDR3: TGTGCCAGCAGCTTAATAAGTGGGGGAATCTATGGCTACACCTTC.